This T cell receptor (beta chain) was retrieved from a study of T-cell reconstitution after alpha-beta-depleted transplantation in children. Molecular barcoding with unique molecular identifiers was used for the TCRbeta library. MiXCR was run by TCRdb on the PCR reads, yielding one entry per CDR3 protein. This table has 440,000 or so distinct CDR3 sequences, approximately 41% appearing once. In its sample, this clonotype was seen a few times. Antigen unknown. Broader study findings: Day-60 TCRbeta diversity that was high in some patients was derived from surviving recipient T cells and thymic progenitors. From newly produced T cells came most of the T-cell counts and diversity one year after transplant. Reported findings indicate that, about two months after transplant, alpha-beta T cells came from several hundred expanded clones, which were derived from non-depleted graft cells.

This sequence originates from a girl aged 2 to 9 with aplastic anemia, due to receive a stem cell transplant. Sequencing used PBMCs, obtained before TCRalphabeta/CD19-depleted stem cell transplant.

CDR3 protein: CASSFLGSTDNEQFF. The DNA for the CDR3 is TGCGCCAGCAGCTTTTTAGGTTCGACAGACAATGAGCAGTTCTTC. This chain links TRBV5-1 with TRBJ2-1, with TRBD1 as a possible D gene (5 bases). Deletions cut 2 bases from V and 5 bases from J, with 14 bases between. This CDR3 is 15 amino acids long. Germline loops: CDR1 SGHRS, CDR2 YFSETQ. Full variable domain (missing parts from reference TRBV5-1 and TRBJ2-1): KAGVTQTPRYLIKTRGQQVTLSCSPISGHRSVSWYQQTPGQGLQFLFEYFSETQRNKGNFPGRFSGRQFSNSRSEMNVSTLELGDSALYLCASSFLGSTDNEQFFGPGTRLTVL.